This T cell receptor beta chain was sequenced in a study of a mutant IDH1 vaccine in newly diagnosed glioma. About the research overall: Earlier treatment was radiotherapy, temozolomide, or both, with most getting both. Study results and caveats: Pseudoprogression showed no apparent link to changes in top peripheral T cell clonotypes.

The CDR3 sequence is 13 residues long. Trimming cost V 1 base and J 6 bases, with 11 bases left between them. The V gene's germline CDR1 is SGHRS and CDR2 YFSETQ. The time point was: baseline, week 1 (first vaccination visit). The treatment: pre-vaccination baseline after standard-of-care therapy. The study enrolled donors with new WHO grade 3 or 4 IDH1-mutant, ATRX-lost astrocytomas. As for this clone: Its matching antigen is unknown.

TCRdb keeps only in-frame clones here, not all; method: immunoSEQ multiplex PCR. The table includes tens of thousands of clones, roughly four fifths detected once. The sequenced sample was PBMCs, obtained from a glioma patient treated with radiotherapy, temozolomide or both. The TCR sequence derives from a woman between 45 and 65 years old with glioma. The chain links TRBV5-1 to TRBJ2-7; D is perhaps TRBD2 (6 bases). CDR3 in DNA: TGCGCCAGCAGCTTGAACGGAGGGAGCGAGCAGTACTTC. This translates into CASSLNGGSEQYF.